This TCR beta chain was obtained from a study of blood T cell repertoires in COVID-19. Study in general: Researchers got acute and convalescent COVID-19 samples from the United States, Italy and Spain.

The data were produced by immunoSEQ multiplex PCR, yet TCRdb's version contains in-frame clones alone and is incomplete. The repertoire holds approximately 300,000 clones, with approximately 90% as singletons. Trimming took off 4 bases at V and 2 bases at J, with 17 bases between the two ends. In germline, CDR1 is MDHEN, CDR2 SYDVKM. CDR3 length: 16 residues. Sequencing input: peripheral blood. This sequence was found in a man aged 18 to 29 with active or convalescent COVID-19. This chain uses TRBV28 with TRBJ1-2; possible D gene TRBD1, 5 bases. CDR3 DNA sequence: TGTGCCAGCAGTTCGCCAGAGGCAGGGATGAACTATGGCTACACCTTC. It specifies CASSSPEAGMNYGYTF.